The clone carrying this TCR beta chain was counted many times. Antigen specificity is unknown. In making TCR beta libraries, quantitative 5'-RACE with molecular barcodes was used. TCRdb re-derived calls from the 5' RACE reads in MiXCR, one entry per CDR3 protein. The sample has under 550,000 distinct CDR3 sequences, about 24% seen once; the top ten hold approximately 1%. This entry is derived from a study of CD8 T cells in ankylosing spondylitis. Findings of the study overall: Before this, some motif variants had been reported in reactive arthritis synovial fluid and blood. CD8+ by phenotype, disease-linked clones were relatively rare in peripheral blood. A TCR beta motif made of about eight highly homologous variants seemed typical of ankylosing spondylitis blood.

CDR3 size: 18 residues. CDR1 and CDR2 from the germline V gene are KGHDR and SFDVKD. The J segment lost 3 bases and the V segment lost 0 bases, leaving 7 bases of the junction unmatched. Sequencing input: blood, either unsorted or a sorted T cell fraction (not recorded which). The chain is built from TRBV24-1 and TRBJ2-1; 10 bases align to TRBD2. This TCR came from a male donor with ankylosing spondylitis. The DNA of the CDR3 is TGTGCCACCAGTGATTTGGGGTCTAGCGGGAGCTTCTACAATGAGCAGTTCTTC. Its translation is CATSDLGSSGSFYNEQFF.